This record concerns one T cell receptor beta chain sequence. This clonotype was recorded at least ten times. Its antigen target is currently unknown. Within one base of it there is no much larger clone, and no base qualities were kept. This entry comes from a study of regulatory T cells in long-lasting Graves disease (dated by TCRdb to about 2021). Context from the whole study: Persistent Graves' disease was defined as persistently positive TSH receptor autoantibodies together with antithyroid drug treatment for over 5 years. Patients with persistent Graves' disease were compared with patients with newly diagnosed Graves' disease using TCR sequencing and RNA sequencing of peripheral blood. The study was conducted in China and was registered as a clinical trial. TCR sequencing covered about 13 persistent and approximately 20 newly diagnosed Graves' disease patients, 33 samples in total. Antithyroid drugs had been taken for ten to twelve years on average by persistent Graves' disease patients in the clinical cohort.

Its CDR3 holds 15 amino acids, cysteine through phenylalanine. Kept here is only the CDR3 DNA, which spans 45 bases and is read in frame from base 1. The germline V gene provides CDR1 SNHLY and CDR2 FYNNEI. Trimming takes 4 bases from V and 6 bases from J, and the germline ends sit 16 bases apart. The sample's time point label, in plain terms: persistent/refractory GD, antithyroid drugs over 5 years with positive TRAb. For both TCR sequencing and RNA sequencing, RNA was extracted from PBMCs using TRIzol. Graves' disease was diagnosed according to American Thyroid Association guidelines. Recruitment of patients was carried out at an endocrinology department in Xi'an, China. From each patient, 7.5 to 9.5 milliliters of peripheral blood was collected into an EDTA anticoagulant tube. Ficoll Paque Plus density gradient separation was used to isolate PBMCs, and no further T cell sorting was done. An Agilent 2100 Bioanalyzer and agarose gel were used to check RNA quality, while a NanoDrop 2000 measured RNA concentration.

The receptor library was made with multiplex PCR. The run used an Illumina HiSeq 4000. CDR3 regions were amplified by Arm-PCR with iRepertoire HTBI primers to construct TCR beta libraries. PCR products were gel purified before sequencing. The authors processed their data as follows. Across samples, about 64 TRBV and 14 TRBJ segments were identified and used for gene usage analysis of CDR3 amino acid clonotypes. COPE and FqMerger were used to merge filtered high-quality paired reads into contigs. BLAST was used to align contigs to IMGT TRBV, TRBD and TRBJ reference genes, with CDR3 defined following IMGT. Clonotypes above 0.1% frequency were classified as highly expanded clones. Repertoire diversity was measured by Shannon entropy, and V-J evenness by the Gini coefficient. A clonotype found in more than one individual was treated as public. TCRdb passed the public sequencing reads through fastp at Q25 and MiXCR, retaining productive beta sequences. Rows merge per CDR3 protein into single entries with the most common DNA and genes. The V and J calls reflect TCRdb's pipeline rather than the authors' work. The sample includes about 470,000 distinct CDR3 sequences, with around a fifth observed a single time. The ten biggest clones cover over 6% of the sample.

General conclusions and limits of the study: As a limitation, the authors acknowledged that the small sample size may reduce accuracy. Peripheral blood alone was examined, since thyroid tissue, which constituted the primary lesion, could not be accessed. More public clonotypes were shared among persistent patients (over 2,500) than among newly diagnosed patients (roughly 960). Compared with newly diagnosed patients, patients with persistent Graves' disease had lower TCR Shannon entropy and fewer highly expanded clones, which suggests clonal expansion. Preferential use of TRBV28, TRBJ1-2 and TRBJ2-5 was observed in persistent disease, whereas TRBV20-1 and TRBJ2-1 were favored in newly diagnosed disease. Sequencing and analysis were restricted to the TCR beta chain.

The rearrangement joined TRBV2 to TRBJ1-5, with the D gene not clear enough to name. The sequenced sample was peripheral blood mononuclear cells (PBMCs), obtained when the disease was refractory, from a patient treated with antithyroid drugs. The clonotype originates from a female donor with Graves disease. The CDR3 region: CASSVEPGESQPQHF. The DNA sequence is TGTGCCAGCAGTGTAGAACCGGGCGAGAGTCAGCCCCAGCATTTT. With the portions outside the CDR3 filled from the reference TRBV2 and TRBJ1-5 genes, the complete variable region becomes EPEVTQTPSHQVTQMGQEVILRCVPISNHLYFYWYRQILGQKVEFLVSFYNNEISEKSEIFDDQFSVERPDGSNFTLKIRSTKLEDSAMYFCASSVEPGESQPQHFGDGTRLSIL.